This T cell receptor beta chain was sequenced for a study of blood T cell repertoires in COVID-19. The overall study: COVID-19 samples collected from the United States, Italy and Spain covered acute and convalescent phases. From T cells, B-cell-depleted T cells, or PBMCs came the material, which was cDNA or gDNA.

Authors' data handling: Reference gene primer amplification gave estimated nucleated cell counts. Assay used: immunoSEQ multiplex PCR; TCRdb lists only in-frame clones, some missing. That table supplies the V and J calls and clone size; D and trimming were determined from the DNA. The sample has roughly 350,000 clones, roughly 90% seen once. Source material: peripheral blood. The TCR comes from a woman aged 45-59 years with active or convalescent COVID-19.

The CDR3 coding sequence is TGCGCCAGCAGCAACTACGAGCAGTACTTC. Amino acid sequence: CASSNYEQYF. The J gene is TRBJ2-7, the V gene TRBV23-1; D is undetermined. TRBV23-1 is classed as an ORF, of uncertain function. V was cut by 6 bases and J by 3 bases, with 3 bases left in between. This CDR3 contains 10 residues.